A single sample gave rise to the 18 T cell receptor beta chains below, sequenced in a study of T-cell memory formation after mild COVID-19. TCRdb analysed the 5' RACE reads with MiXCR anew, one entry per CDR3 protein. Of 75,000 to 90,000 distinct CDR3 sequences detected, 11% to 15% appear once; the ten largest clones hold 30% to 35%. Sequenced material: PBMCs or a T cell subset sorted from them (not recorded which). The receptor set was obtained from an adult woman who had mild COVID-19 (a few samples of this study predate the infection). Cell type and time point are not known.

This clonotype was counted between two and nine times. The J gene is TRBJ2-3, the V gene TRBV27, with a possible D match to TRBD1 (6 bases). The V gene's germline CDR1 is MNHEY and CDR2 SMNVEV (reference sequence). Trimming cost V 1 base and J 1 base, with 12 bases left between them. The CDR3 length is 16 residues. This chain's CDR3 is CASSLYGGAGTDTQYF. The CDR3 nucleotides are TGTGCCAGCAGTTTATATGGGGGCGCGGGCACAGATACGCAGTATTTT.

This clonotype was seen a few times. The rearrangement links TRBV7-9 to TRBJ2-7, with D maybe TRBD2 (5 bases). CDR3 size: 13 residues. Trimming left V 5 bases short and J 0 bases short, with 8 bases between. Germline CDR1 SEHNR, CDR2 FQNEAQ (reference sequence). CDR3 residues: CASSGSVSYEQYF. The CDR3 DNA is TGTGCCAGCAGCGGGAGTGTCTCCTACGAGCAGTACTTC.

CDR3 sequence (DNA): TGTGCCAGCAGCCAAGAAGGGTGGGGGTTCGAGCAGTACTTC. Its translation is CASSQEGWGFEQYF. The rearrangement joins TRBV4-2 to TRBJ2-7, with D perhaps given as TRBD1 or TRBD2 (5 bases each). Trimming left V 0 bases short and J 6 bases short, with 12 bases between. The CDR3 runs to 14 residues. CDR1 is LGHNA, CDR2 YNFKEQ, per germline.

This chain joins TRBV7-6 and TRBJ2-5, with unresolved D. Looked up from germline, CDR1 is SGHVS and CDR2 is FNYEAQ. V lost 0 bases and J 5 bases, leaving 4 bases between the germline ends. The CDR3 totals 12 residues. CDR3 amino acids: CASSLATETQYF. The DNA of the CDR3 is TGTGCCAGCAGCTTAGCGACGGAGACCCAGTACTTC.

This clonotype has just a few counts. The V call is TRBV12-3 or TRBV12-4, the J call TRBJ2-3; 9 bases agree with TRBD2. The junction had 10 bases not matched to a gene; V was cut back by 4 bases and J by 5 bases. This CDR3 comprises 16 residues. CDR3 nucleotide sequence: TGTGCCAGCAGTTGGGTTCCGGGACTAGCCGTAGATACGCAGTATTTT. Its translation: CASSWVPGLAVDTQYF.

This chain uses TRBV7-9 with TRBJ2-7; TRBD2 matches 7 bases. CDR1 is SEHNR and CDR2 is FQNEAQ in the germline V gene (reference sequence). The CDR3 contains 13 residues. The trim removed 7 bases at V and 3 bases at J, leaving 6 bases unmatched. The CDR3 DNA sequence: TGTGCCAGCAACTTGGCGGGAGACTACGAGCAGTACTTC. This sequence encodes CASNLAGDYEQYF.

This clonotype was counted only a few times. J is TRBJ2-2 and V is TRBV7-3; 10 bases map to TRBD2. Unmatched junction bases numbered 6, after V lost 5 bases and J lost 0 bases. This CDR3 contains 17 residues. Germline V gives CDR1 SGHTA, CDR2 FQGTGA. In DNA, the CDR3 is TGTGCCAGCAGCCCGAGCGGACTAGCGGCGAACACCGGGGAGCTGTTTTTT. Translated: CASSPSGLAANTGELFF.

V usage is TRBV11-2 and J usage is TRBJ2-7, with unresolved D. This CDR3 region has 12 residues. Germline CDR1 reads SGHAT; CDR2 reads FQNNGV. The V end lost 2 bases, the J end lost 3 bases, and 5 bases lay between the germline ends. CDR3 in amino acids: CASSLLVYEQYF. In DNA, the CDR3 is TGTGCCAGCAGCTTACTCGTCTACGAGCAGTACTTC.

This clonotype was seen a handful of times. The chain employs TRBV7-6 and TRBJ2-7; no clear D. This CDR3 is built from 11 residues. The V and J ends lost 7 bases and 6 bases respectively, with 10 bases between them. Germline values: CDR1 SGHVS, CDR2 FNYEAQ. CDR3 amino acids: CASTSTGEQYF. CDR3 nucleotide sequence: TGTGCCAGCACCTCGACGGGCGAGCAGTACTTC.

In its sample, this clonotype was seen many times. V usage is TRBV4-2 and J usage is TRBJ2-3; D unclear. The ends were cut back, 0 bases at V and 2 bases at J, with 9 bases in the middle. Germline V lookup: CDR1 LGHNA, CDR2 YNFKEQ. The CDR3 extends over 15 amino acids. The CDR3 bases are TGTGCCAGCAGCCAAGAAAGTGGCTCCACAGATACGCAGTATTTT. Translating it yields CASSQESGSTDTQYF.

This sequence joins TRBV10-1 and TRBJ2-2, with 9 positions matching TRBD1. CDR1 is WNHNN, CDR2 SYGVQD, per germline (reference sequence). CDR3 length: 17 amino acids. V lost 6 bases and J lost 1; bases outside the gene matches: 9. Written as DNA, the CDR3 is TGCGCCAGCAGGACCGGGACAGGGAGGTGGAACACCGGGGAGCTGTTTTTT. Translation: CASRTGTGRWNTGELFF.

The CDR3 spells CATSDLGLAGVDEQFF. The CDR3, as DNA: TGTGCCACCAGTGACCTCGGACTAGCGGGAGTAGATGAGCAGTTCTTC. The rearrangement joins TRBV24-1 to TRBJ2-1, with 13 bases fitting TRBD2. CDR3 length equals 16 residues. J was trimmed by 8 bases and V by 4 bases; bases with no gene match: 7. CDR1 KGHDR and CDR2 SFDVKD come from the germline V gene.

The chain links TRBV27 to TRBJ1-6, with TRBD1 matching over 8 bases. The V gene's germline CDR1 is MNHEY and CDR2 SMNVEV (reference sequence). V shed 5 bases, J shed 9 bases, and the junction held 6 bases outside the gene matches. The CDR3 covers 14 residues. The DNA of the CDR3 is TGTGCCAGCAGTATTAGAGACAGGGGTTCACCCCTCCACTTT. Protein product: CASSIRDRGSPLHF.

The chain joins TRBV6-4 to TRBJ2-3; TRBD2 aligns across 8 bases. The CDR3 totals 15 residues. The J segment lost 3 bases and the V segment lost 4 bases, leaving 6 bases of the junction unmatched. CDR1 MRHNA and CDR2 SNTAGT come from the germline V gene. CDR3: CASSVSGDGTDTQYF. CDR3 in DNA: TGTGCCAGCAGTGTTAGCGGGGACGGGACAGATACGCAGTATTTT.

This clonotype appeared many times. The gene calls are TRBV7-9 and TRBJ2-5; D is undetermined. Germline V gives CDR1 SEHNR, CDR2 FQNEAQ (reference sequence). The CDR3 consists of 14 residues. Trimming left V 5 bases short and J 3 bases short, with 13 bases between. CDR3: CASSVRHSEETQYF. The CDR3 region has the DNA TGTGCCAGCAGCGTCAGGCATTCCGAAGAGACCCAGTACTTC.

This chain uses TRBV20-1 with TRBJ2-1, with TRBD2 matching over 11 bases. This CDR3 spans 16 amino acids. Unmatched junction bases numbered 11, after V lost 4 bases and J lost 6 bases. Looked up from germline, CDR1 is DFQATT and CDR2 is SNEGSKA (reference sequence). CDR3 nucleotides: TGCAGTGCTAAGATACTAGCGGGAGTAGCGGGCAATGAGCAGTTCTTC. This encodes CSAKILAGVAGNEQFF.

The rearrangement joins TRBV5-4 to TRBJ2-1; 15 bases fit TRBD2. The CDR3 is 19 amino acids. Germline V CDR1 and CDR2: SGHNT, YYREEE (reference sequence). V dropped 1 base and J dropped 4; count of bases not matched to a gene: 9. The CDR3 protein is CASSLKGLAGGREYNEQFF. Here the CDR3 DNA reads TGTGCCAGCAGCTTGAAGGGACTAGCGGGGGGCCGAGAATACAATGAGCAGTTCTTC.

This rearrangement joins TRBV19 to TRBJ2-1, with D possibly TRBD2 on 5 matching bases. This CDR3 has 14 amino acids. Germline assignment: CDR1 LNHDA and CDR2 SQIVND (reference sequence). The ends were cut back, 1 base at V and 6 bases at J, with 10 bases in the middle. CDR3 nucleotide sequence: TGTGCCAGTAGTATAGCTAGCAGTAGCAATGAGCAGTTCTTC. Protein product: CASSIASSSNEQFF.